This T cell receptor beta chain was found in a study of response to subunit inactivated influenza vaccine (dated by TCRdb to the late 2010s). For the wider study: To follow how T cells responded to a trivalent subunit inactivated influenza vaccine, the researchers relied on deep quantitative profiling of the T cell receptor repertoire. Paper-wide results and their limitations: The authors proposed that each seasonal influenza vaccination may bring in only a limited number of new T cells.

Taken from the germline V gene, the CDR1 and CDR2 loops are SGHDT and YYEEEE. Its CDR3 holds 14 amino acids, cysteine through phenylalanine. The retained sequence is limited to the CDR3, 42 bases, with the frame set at the first base. Trimming at the junction amounts to 0 bases on V and 3 bases on J, and the germline ends lie 4 bases apart. This clonotype was seen only a few times. What antigen it recognizes has not been identified. One base away there is no much larger clone; base qualities are not given. Library preparation employed RT-PCR. For sequencing, an Illumina HiSeq 2500 was employed. TCRdb redid the processing of the public reads, applying fastp at Q25 and MiXCR, and retained in-frame beta chains. Identical CDR3 proteins give one entry, which carries the most common genes and DNA. In this sample the table shows 450,000 to 600,000 distinct CDR3 sequences, approximately 6.9% of which occur a single time. Of the sample, around 12% falls within the top ten clones.

The sequence was collected from a man aged 50 to 75 who received an inactivated influenza vaccine. Donor details come from another sample of the same person, matched by shared clones. The rearranged chain carries TRBV5-6 and TRBJ2-6; no D segment can be confidently identified. The specimen was PBMCs from blood, collected around 25 months after vaccination. The DNA sequence reads TGTGCCAGCAGCTTGGTATTTGGGGCCAACGTCCTGACTTTC. This sequence encodes CASSLVFGANVLTF. Here the CDR3 is joined to the reference TRBV5-6 and TRBJ2-6 genes, and the full variable domain is: DAGVTQSPTHLIKTRGQQVTLRCSPKSGHDTVSWYQQALGQGPQFIFQYYEEEERQRGNFPDRFSGHQFPNYSSELNVNALLLGDSALYLCASSLVFGANVLTFGAGSRLTVL.